What follows describes a single TCR beta chain. From germline, CDR1 is MNHEY and CDR2 SVGAGI. The ends were cut back, 2 bases at V and 2 bases at J, with 15 bases in the middle. CDR3 length equals 16 residues. A second PCR, run for about 7 to 11 cycles, used a sample-barcoded 5' primer plus a J-beta primer mix. TCRdb independently ran MiXCR on the 5' RACE reads; one entry per CDR3 protein. The sample holds around 990,000 distinct CDR3 sequences, 20% to 25% seen once. The sample comes from a study of blood T cells in healthy people across ages. In addition, the sample was reused for a study of T cells of mothers and their children.

The TCR comes from a girl aged 2-10 years in good health. Sequencing input: blood. This chain uses TRBV6-5 with TRBJ1-1; the D gene is possibly TRBD1 (5 bases). The CDR3 DNA is TGTGCCAGCAGTTACGCCCCGGGACGGCCCAACACTGAAGCTTTCTTT. It specifies CASSYAPGRPNTEAFF.